The 27 T cell receptor beta chains given below trace back to one sample, sequenced in a study of blood T cell repertoires in COVID-19. The data were produced by immunoSEQ multiplex PCR, yet TCRdb's version contains in-frame clones alone and is incomplete. The sample gives roughly 140,000 clones, around 77% of which show up once; roughly 8.7% is in the top ten. The sample comprised peripheral blood. These receptors all stem from a man over 45 with active or convalescent COVID-19.

V and J are TRBV24-1 and TRBJ1-1; 8 bases map to TRBD1. With 5 bases clipped from V and 4 bases from J, the junction kept 2 bases outside the gene matches. CDR3 length: 13 residues. Germline CDR1 reads KGHDR; CDR2 reads SFDVKD. In nucleotides, the CDR3 is TGTGCCACCAGTGCCAGGGGGCTCACTGAAGCTTTCTTT. This sequence encodes CATSARGLTEAFF.

The chain links TRBV11-3 to TRBJ2-3, with a tentative D call TRBD1 (6 bases). The CDR3 has 14 residues. Germline V gene data show CDR1 as SGHNT and CDR2 as YENEEA. Trimming cost V 3 bases and J 0 bases, with 7 bases left between them. CDR3 coding DNA: TGTGCCAGCAGCTTCAGGGGAAGCACAGATACGCAGTATTTT. This codes for CASSFRGSTDTQYF.

The rearrangement uses TRBV5-1 and TRBJ2-7, with D perhaps TRBD1 (6 bases). The ends were cut back, 1 base at V and 5 bases at J, with 7 bases in the middle. The CDR3 is 12 residues long. Germline assignment: CDR1 SGHRS and CDR2 YFSETQ. CDR3 residues: CASSLSGDEQYF. CDR3 DNA: TGCGCCAGCAGCTTGTCAGGGGACGAGCAGTACTTC.

The rearrangement links TRBV7-9 to TRBJ2-3; TRBD2 matches at 7 bases. The CDR3 consists of 14 residues. Trimming cost V 5 bases and J 6 bases; bases outside gene matches: 8. Germline-derived CDR1 and CDR2 are SEHNR and FQNEAQ (reference sequence). The CDR3 reads CASSPGLVGDTQYF. The CDR3 DNA reads as TGTGCCAGCAGCCCAGGACTAGTCGGCGATACGCAGTATTTT.

The chain joins TRBV19 to TRBJ1-5; D call uncertain. Between the trimmed V and J ends, which lost 4 bases and 2 bases, there was a span of 12 bases. Germline loops: CDR1 LNHDA, CDR2 SQIVND (reference sequence). The CDR3 sequence is 15 residues long. CDR3 DNA: TGTGCCAGTAGTAGCACCTTAGCGGGCAATCAGCCCCAGCATTTT. This gives the protein CASSSTLAGNQPQHF.

The chain carries TRBV30 and TRBJ1-6; D may be TRBD1 (5 bases). Germline V gene lookup returns CDR1 GTSNPN and CDR2 SVGIG (reference sequence). Trimming cost V 1 base and J 7 bases, with 11 bases left between them. This CDR3 contains 14 residues. The CDR3 reads CAWSEGKANSPLHF. The CDR3 DNA follows: TGTGCCTGGAGTGAGGGGAAGGCCAATTCACCCCTCCACTTT.

DNA for the CDR3: TGTGCCAGCAGCGTACTCGCGGGAGGGCCCCAAGATACGCAGTATTTT. The encoded protein is CASSVLAGGPQDTQYF. The J gene is TRBJ2-3, the V gene TRBV9; TRBD2 aligns across 9 bases. Germline V gives CDR1 SGDLS, CDR2 YYNGEE. The CDR3 is made up of 16 amino acids. The V gene end was trimmed by 1 base and the J gene end by 5 bases; junction bases not matched to a gene: 8.

The rearrangement joins TRBV7-8 to TRBJ1-1; 11 bases are a match to TRBD1. V lost 5 bases to trimming and J lost 6 bases; unmatched junction nucleotides: 8. CDR3 length: 15 amino acids. The germline gives CDR1 SGHVS, CDR2 FQNEAQ. The CDR3: CASSITPGQGAEAFF. The CDR3 region has the DNA TGTGCCAGCAGCATAACCCCGGGACAGGGGGCTGAAGCTTTCTTT.

The V and J genes are TRBV27 and TRBJ2-5; TRBD2 matches at 7 bases. The V and J ends lost 4 bases and 5 bases, in that order; junction bases with no gene match: 22. The length of the CDR3 is 19 residues. The V gene's germline CDR1 is MNHEY and CDR2 SMNVEV (reference sequence). This CDR3 is CASSSVSPSRLAADETQYF. Written as DNA, the CDR3 is TGTGCCAGCAGTTCAGTAAGTCCCTCGAGACTAGCCGCAGATGAGACCCAGTACTTC.

This clone has more than one count but fewer than ten. This chain connects TRBV7-9 to TRBJ1-4, with 9 positions matching TRBD1. The J segment lost 8 bases and the V segment lost 1 base, leaving 17 bases of the junction unmatched. Germline V lookup: CDR1 SEHNR, CDR2 FQNEAQ (reference sequence). This CDR3 is built from 19 residues. The CDR3 DNA is TGTGCCAGCAGCTTAGTTAGGGGACAGGGACGTTCTCGAGAAGAAAAACTGTTTTTT. Encoded protein: CASSLVRGQGRSREEKLFF.

This chain joins TRBV13 and TRBJ1-6; 8 bases are shared with TRBD1. The J segment lost 10 bases and the V segment lost 0 bases, leaving 5 bases of the junction unmatched. There are 15 residues in the CDR3. Germline CDR1 and CDR2: PRHDT and FYEKMQ (reference sequence). CDR3 region: CASSLGTGGKSPLHF. CDR3 bases: TGTGCCAGCAGCTTAGGAACAGGGGGTAAGTCACCCCTCCACTTT.

The chain employs TRBV9 and TRBJ1-1; D call uncertain. Trimming took 2 bases from V and 0 from J, leaving 5 bases between them. Germline CDR1 is SGDLS and CDR2 is YYNGEE. The CDR3 runs to 13 residues. This CDR3 reads CASSVQMNTEAFF. The CDR3 nucleotides are TGTGCCAGCAGCGTCCAAATGAACACTGAAGCTTTCTTT. The full variable domain, rest sourced from reference TRBV9 and TRBJ1-1, is DSGVTQTPKHLITATGQRVTLRCSPRSGDLSVYWYQQSLDQGLQFLIQYYNGEERAKGNILERFSAQQFPDLHSELNLSSLELGDSALYFCASSVQMNTEAFFGQGTRLTVV.

This clone was seen once. The rearrangement uses TRBV5-3 and TRBJ2-3; 8 bases line up with TRBD2. TRBV5-3 is filed as an ORF, its function uncertain. The ends lost 4 bases at V and 4 bases at J; junction bases unmatched: 11. CDR3 length equals 16 residues. CDR3 bases: TGTGCCAGAAGCCTGAAAGAGCGGGAGAGGGCAGATACGCAGTATTTT. This gives the protein CARSLKERERADTQYF.

V gene TRBV14 combines with J gene TRBJ2-5, with 7 bases that match TRBD2. The germline V gene has CDR1 SGHDN and CDR2 FVKESK. The CDR3 is 15 residues long. The V gene end was trimmed by 2 bases and the J gene end by 5 bases; junction bases not matched to a gene: 8. Written as DNA, the CDR3 is TGTGCCAGCAGCCAAAGGGGAGGGCCTTTCGAGACCCAGTACTTC. Protein product: CASSQRGGPFETQYF.

The chain employs TRBV7-2 and TRBJ1-1, with D unresolved. Germline assignment: CDR1 SGHTA and CDR2 FQGNSA. Between the trimmed V and J ends, which lost 3 bases and 4 bases, there was a span of 9 bases. This CDR3 comprises 13 residues. The CDR3 spells CASSFPGVTEAFF. The CDR3 nucleotides are TGTGCCAGCAGCTTCCCCGGGGTCACTGAAGCTTTCTTT.

V usage is TRBV28 and J usage is TRBJ1-4, with 8 positions matching TRBD1. This CDR3 region has 16 residues. The V gene's germline CDR1 is MDHEN and CDR2 SYDVKM. The V segment lost 3 bases and the J segment 7 bases; nucleotides outside the gene matches: 10. The CDR3 region has the DNA TGTGCCAGCAGTTTCCCCCAGGGGGCGCCCGGTGAAAAACTGTTTTTT. It specifies CASSFPQGAPGEKLFF.

This clone came up once. V and J are TRBV4-1 and TRBJ1-2, with unresolved D. From germline, CDR1 is MGHRA and CDR2 YSYEKL. Trimming cost V 3 bases and J 5 bases, with 13 bases left between them. The CDR3 is 14 amino acids. As DNA, the CDR3 is TGCGCCAGCAGCCAGAGGGAGGTTGGGTATGGCTACACCTTC. Amino acids: CASSQREVGYGYTF.

The rearrangement links TRBV28 to TRBJ2-2, with 9 positions matching TRBD1. The CDR3 is 15 amino acids. V lost 5 bases, J lost 7 bases, and 8 bases stayed unmatched. CDR1 and CDR2 from the germline V gene are MDHEN and SYDVKM. The CDR3, as DNA: TGTGCCAGCAGTACCTCTGGACAGGGGATCGGGGAGCTGTTTTTT. As protein: CASSTSGQGIGELFF.

The rearrangement links TRBV5-4 to TRBJ1-6; the match to TRBD1 covers 11 bases. The CDR3 loop spans 15 amino acids. Per the germline V gene, CDR1 is SGHNT and CDR2 is YYREEE (reference sequence). J was trimmed by 7 bases and V by 1 base; bases with no gene match: 1. The CDR3 sequence is CASSLWTGGNSPLHF. CDR3 nucleotides: TGTGCCAGCAGCTTGTGGACAGGGGGCAATTCACCCCTCCACTTT.

The chain recombines TRBV15 with TRBJ2-1, with D possibly matching TRBD1 (6 bases). The CDR3 runs 15 residues. Trimming pared 2 bases from V and 7 bases from J, leaving 15 bases between. Germline CDR1 and CDR2: LNHNV and YYDKDF (reference sequence). As DNA, the CDR3 is TGTGCCACCAGCAGAAATACCTACAGGGAAAATGAGCAGTTCTTC. Residues: CATSRNTYRENEQFF.

This chain uses TRBV7-3 with TRBJ2-1, with TRBD2 matching 16 bases. The CDR3 is made up of 20 amino acids. J was trimmed by 0 bases and V by 1 base; bases with no gene match: 6. Germline values: CDR1 SGHTA, CDR2 FQGTGA. In DNA, the CDR3 is TGTGCCAGCAGCTTAATGGCGGGACTAGCGGGAGGGAGCTCCTACAATGAGCAGTTCTTC. Protein product: CASSLMAGLAGGSSYNEQFF.

This clone has a single count. CDR3 residues: CATSRAASGGWAYNEQFF. The DNA for the CDR3 is TGTGCCACCAGCAGAGCTGCTAGCGGGGGTTGGGCCTACAATGAGCAGTTCTTC. This chain joins TRBV15 and TRBJ2-1; 10 bases agree with TRBD2. Germline loops: CDR1 LNHNV, CDR2 YYDKDF (reference sequence). The CDR3 length is 18 residues. Trimming at V came to 1 base and at J to 2 bases, leaving 8 bases not matched to a gene.

This chain uses TRBV13 with TRBJ2-2; maybe TRBD1 (6 bases). The length of the CDR3 is 18 residues. Trimming removed 3 bases at V and 1 base at J, with 18 bases between. Germline CDR1 reads PRHDT; CDR2 reads FYEKMQ (reference sequence). The CDR3 region has the DNA TGTGCCAGCAGCTTGGGGTCAGGGGCCGTCTGGAACACCGGGGAGCTGTTTTTT. It is translated as CASSLGSGAVWNTGELFF. The full variable domain, its missing parts supplied by reference TRBV13 and TRBJ2-2, is AAGVIQSPRHLIKEKRETATLKCYPIPRHDTVYWYQQGPGQDPQFLISFYEKMQSDKGSIPDRFSAQQFSDYHSELNMSSLELGDSALYFCASSLGSGAVWNTGELFFGEGSRLTVL.

The chain is built from TRBV9 and TRBJ2-2, with a weak D call TRBD1 (5 bases). CDR3 length: 16 residues. The germline CDR1 and CDR2 sequences are SGDLS and YYNGEE. The V end lost 2 bases, the J end lost 3 bases, and 14 bases lay between the germline ends. CDR3 coding DNA: TGTGCCAGCAGCGTGTTGGGCAGGGCGTACACCGGGGAGCTGTTTTTT. The encoded protein is CASSVLGRAYTGELFF.

The chain employs TRBV6-5 and TRBJ1-2; 10 bases fit TRBD1. J was trimmed by 2 bases and V by 5 bases; bases with no gene match: 5. Per the germline V gene, CDR1 is MNHEY and CDR2 is SVGAGI. The CDR3 is made up of 15 amino acids. CDR3 DNA: TGTGCCAGCAGTCCCTTGACAGGGGGCAACTATGGCTACACCTTC. Translating it yields CASSPLTGGNYGYTF.

V is TRBV28 and J is TRBJ1-5; 7 nucleotides match TRBD1. Germline V CDR1 and CDR2: MDHEN, SYDVKM. There are 13 residues in the CDR3. The trim removed 6 bases at V and 1 base at J, leaving 0 bases unmatched. CDR3 in amino acids: CASRGQSNQPQHF. CDR3 nucleotides: TGTGCCAGCAGGGGACAGAGCAATCAGCCCCAGCATTTT.

This clone appeared once. V gene TRBV7-3 combines with J gene TRBJ1-2; D uncertain. The CDR3 spans 13 residues. Between the trimmed V and J ends, which lost 5 bases and 5 bases, there was a span of 12 bases. The germline V gene has CDR1 SGHTA and CDR2 FQGTGA. CDR3 DNA sequence: TGTGCCAGCAGCCCCTCATTGGAGTATGGCTACACCTTC. Its translation is CASSPSLEYGYTF.